The rows below give T cell receptor beta chains drawn from one sample of a study of cytomegalovirus exposure and HLA in healthy donors. The method was immunoSEQ multiplex PCR; TCRdb's version includes in-frame clones alone and lacks a portion of them. This repertoire shows tens of thousands of clones, approximately 82% found once; its top ten account for 3% to 3.5%. Specimen: PBMCs. The receptors derive from a woman aged 18 to 35 in good health and CMV-seronegative. Both conserved end residues are trimmed from each CDR3. Clone size, where shown, is once, few, many, or a class for clones that have expanded.

J: TRBJ2-3; size: .; length: 14; V: TRBV2; CDR3: ASRKTTGPSTDTQY
J: TRBJ2-1; size: few; length: 11; V: TRBV29-1; CDR3: SVAEREANEQF
J: TRBJ1-2; size: .; length: 12; V: TRBV25-1; CDR3: ASSELTGNYGYT
J: TRBJ1-2; size: .; length: 12; V: TRBV18; CDR3: ASSPRGGAGGYT
J: TRBJ1-2; size: .; length: 9; V: TRBV6-5; CDR3: ASRSGYGYT
J: TRBJ2-2; size: .; length: 13; V: TRBV2; CDR3: ASSVVEGSTGELF
J: TRBJ2-1; size: .; length: 13; V: TRBV19; CDR3: ASSIDASGRLEQF
J: TRBJ1-2; size: .; length: 12; V: TRBV28; CDR3: ASIRGGQFYGYT
J: TRBJ2-1; size: few; length: 12; V: TRBV11-2; CDR3: ASSFSTAYNEQF
J: TRBJ2-7; size: .; length: 13; V: TRBV5-1; CDR3: ASSLSPTVAYEQY
J: TRBJ1-6; size: .; length: 12; V: TRBV9; CDR3: ASSVAQGGSPLH
J: TRBJ1-1; size: .; length: 12; V: TRBV29-1; CDR3: SVEKTALNTEAF
J: TRBJ2-7; size: few; length: 11; V: TRBV4-2; CDR3: ASSQGLTTEQY
J: TRBJ2-1; size: .; length: 12; V: TRBV6-1; CDR3: ASSERQEYNEQF